This TCR beta chain emerged from a study of OX40 agonist ivuxolimab in advanced cancers. In the study overall: Having had anti-PD-1, anti-PD-L1 or anti-CTLA-4 therapy before was allowed, and roughly 40% had some.

The sample holds many counts of this clone. Libraries were prepared by immunoSEQ multiplex PCR; TCRdb keeps only in-frame clonotypes and omits some of them. Among around 5,100 clones listed, 60% to 85% were seen once. Germline V gives CDR1 LNHNV, CDR2 YYDKDF (reference sequence). The J segment lost 4 bases and the V segment lost 0 bases, leaving 6 bases of the junction unmatched. The CDR3 sequence is 15 residues long. The receptor's source is an adult with an advanced solid tumor such as melanoma, head and neck, liver or kidney cancer. The chain combines TRBV15 with TRBJ2-7; 7 bases fit TRBD1. Sequencing used CD4+ or CD8+ T cells sorted from blood, obtained in a trial of the OX40 agonist ivuxolimab. The CDR3 sequence: CATSRDRAGGYEQYF. In DNA form, the CDR3 reads TGTGCCACCAGCAGAGATCGTGCAGGGGGATACGAGCAGTACTTC.